These 21 T cell receptor beta chains came from one sample sequenced in a study of OX40 agonist ivuxolimab in advanced cancers. The protocol was immunoSEQ multiplex PCR, while the TCRdb copy is restricted to in-frame clones and leaves out a portion. The data hold some 74,000 clones, with 86% observed a single time. The sequencing used CD4+ or CD8+ T cells sorted from blood, collected in a trial of the OX40 agonist ivuxolimab. These receptor sequences come from an adult with an advanced solid tumor such as melanoma, head and neck, liver or kidney cancer.

About this clone itself: Because it lacks the conserved phenylalanine or tryptophan at the end, this CDR3 is likely a read error. No DNA is shown, since the ends of the CDR3 on it are uncertain; the CDR3 is the one TCRdb lists. The chain has TRBV6-5 and TRBJ1-1; the tabulated D call, TRBD1, remains unverified against the DNA. Germline V gene data show CDR1 as MNHEY and CDR2 as SVGAGI. The CDR3 contains 12 residues when both ends are counted. CDR3 protein: CASSYSSRSSPP.

The genes are TRBV11-2 and TRBJ1-2; the match to TRBD1 covers 8 bases. V lost 0 bases to trimming and J lost 8 bases; unmatched junction nucleotides: 11. The CDR3 has 16 residues. The germline CDR1 and CDR2 sequences are SGHAT and FQNNGV. This CDR3 is CASSLDPGQASRGYTF. The CDR3 DNA follows: TGTGCCAGCAGCTTAGATCCGGGACAGGCCTCGAGAGGCTACACCTTC.

This clone occurred once. J is TRBJ2-1 and V is TRBV27; perhaps TRBD1 as D (5 bases). This CDR3 comprises 15 residues. The V and J ends lost 7 bases and 5 bases respectively, with 18 bases between them. The germline CDR1 and CDR2 sequences are MNHEY and SMNVEV (reference sequence). CDR3 sequence reads: CASNSGQGRNNEQFF. CDR3 nucleotides: TGTGCCAGCAATTCCGGGCAGGGAAGGAACAATGAGCAGTTCTTC.

The chain is built from TRBV5-1 and TRBJ2-3; D is uncertain. The CDR3 spans 14 residues. Trimming removed 0 bases at V and 5 bases at J, with 10 bases between. Germline V gene lookup returns CDR1 SGHRS and CDR2 YFSETQ. The CDR3 region is CASSLEHPGDTQYF. The DNA for the CDR3 is TGCGCCAGCAGCTTGGAACACCCCGGAGATACGCAGTATTTT.

This clone was observed once. The rearrangement joins TRBV13 to TRBJ1-2, with D hard to call. The CDR3 loop spans 14 amino acids. Germline lookup yields CDR1 PRHDT and CDR2 FYEKMQ (reference sequence). The V end lost 5 bases, the J end lost 5 bases, and 15 bases lay between the germline ends. DNA of the CDR3: TGTGCCAGCAGCACCCGAGGAGCAATTTATGGCTACACCTTC. Translating it yields CASSTRGAIYGYTF.

For the CDR3, the DNA is TGTGCCAGCTCACCGGACAAGGGGGCAGCTCATGGCTACACCTTC. Translation: CASSPDKGAAHGYTF. The rearrangement links TRBV18 to TRBJ1-2; TRBD1 matches 7 bases. Trimming at V came to 3 bases and at J to 6 bases, leaving 10 bases not matched to a gene. The CDR3 consists of 15 residues. CDR1 is KGHSH and CDR2 is LQKENI in the germline V gene. The variable domain in full, completed from reference TRBV18 and TRBJ1-2, reads NAGVMQNPRHLVRRRGQEARLRCSPMKGHSHVYWYRQLPEEGLKFMVYLQKENIIDESGMPKERFSAEFPKEGPSILRIQQVVRGDSAAYFCASSPDKGAAHGYTFGSGTRLTVV.

V usage is TRBV9 and J usage is TRBJ2-1, with D maybe TRBD1 (5 bases). CDR1 SGDLS and CDR2 YYNGEE come from the germline V gene. CDR3 length equals 14 residues. Trimming took off 3 bases at V and 5 bases at J, with 12 bases between the two ends. The CDR3: CASSAWGTNNEQFF. In DNA form, the CDR3 reads TGTGCCAGCAGCGCCTGGGGCACTAACAATGAGCAGTTCTTC.

The CDR3 protein is CASSHRGWGDYGYTF. CDR3 bases: TGTGCCAGCAGCCATCGGGGCTGGGGCGACTATGGCTACACCTTC. The chain carries TRBV5-4 and TRBJ1-2, with D maybe TRBD1 (5 bases). V was cut by 4 bases and J by 3 bases, with 16 bases left in between. Germline V gene data show CDR1 as SGHNT and CDR2 as YYREEE (reference sequence). The CDR3 loop spans 15 amino acids.

CDR3 sequence reads: CASSLTGGGYTF. Here the CDR3 DNA reads TGTGCCAGCAGTCTGACAGGGGGAGGCTACACCTTC. V gene TRBV2 combines with J gene TRBJ1-2; 9 positions match TRBD1. J was trimmed by 8 bases and V by 5 bases; bases with no gene match: 3. This CDR3 region has 12 residues. Germline CDR1 reads SNHLY; CDR2 reads FYNNEI.

The chain joins TRBV4-1 to TRBJ2-7, with a tentative D call TRBD2 (5 bases). V dropped 2 bases and J dropped 4 bases, with 15 bases sitting between them. Germline CDR1 is MGHRA and CDR2 is YSYEKL. The CDR3 sequence is 15 residues long. The CDR3 DNA reads as TGCGCCAGCAGCCAACCGGAACGGACTGGATACGAGCAGTACTTC. It is translated as CASSQPERTGYEQYF.

The chain joins TRBV5-1 to TRBJ1-1; maybe TRBD1 (5 bases). Germline-derived CDR1 and CDR2 are SGHRS and YFSETQ. The CDR3 runs to 13 residues. V lost 3 bases to trimming and J lost 7 bases, with 13 bases between them. The CDR3 DNA is TGCGCCAGCAGCTCTGGCGGGCAGGGTGAAGCTTTCTTT. Residues: CASSSGGQGEAFF.

J is TRBJ1-3 and V is TRBV5-4; no clear D. CDR1 is SGHNT, CDR2 YYREEE, per germline (reference sequence). V lost 0 bases and J lost 4, with 8 bases in between. The CDR3 is 14 amino acids. CDR3 region: CASSLDGRGNTIYF. CDR3 nucleotide sequence: TGTGCCAGCAGCTTGGATGGTAGAGGAAACACCATATATTTT.

The chain is built from TRBV19 and TRBJ2-2; D is unresolved. V lost 3 bases, J lost 6 bases, and 8 bases lay in between. CDR3 size: 13 residues. Germline-derived CDR1 and CDR2 are LNHDA and SQIVND (reference sequence). CDR3 loop: CASSMPKAGELFF. The CDR3, as DNA: TGTGCCAGTAGTATGCCCAAGGCCGGGGAGCTGTTTTTT.

This chain uses TRBV5-1 with TRBJ1-6, with D maybe TRBD1 (5 bases). This CDR3 has 17 residues. Trimming shortened V by 4 bases and J by 8 bases, and 22 bases separated the two germline ends. Germline V lookup: CDR1 SGHRS, CDR2 YFSETQ. CDR3 sequence (DNA): TGCGCCAGCAGCCCGGAGGGTCCGGGCGTCAGGGATTCACCCCTCCACTTT. Its protein is CASSPEGPGVRDSPLHF. Looking up the rest from reference TRBV5-1 and TRBJ1-6 gives the full variable domain: KAGVTQTPRYLIKTRGQQVTLSCSPISGHRSVSWYQQTPGQGLQFLFEYFSETQRNKGNFPGRFSGRQFSNSRSEMNVSTLELGDSALYLCASSPEGPGVRDSPLHFGNGTRLTVT.

This sequence joins TRBV10-3 and TRBJ2-1; 12 positions match TRBD2. The junction had 16 bases not matched to a gene; V was cut back by 6 bases and J by 10 bases. Looked up from germline, CDR1 is ENHRY and CDR2 is SYGVKD. The CDR3 length is 17 residues. CDR3 loop: CAISSRSSGGANREQFF. Here the CDR3 DNA reads TGTGCCATCAGCTCTCGATCTAGCGGGGGGGCTAATCGGGAGCAGTTCTTC.

V gene TRBV5-1 combines with J gene TRBJ2-1; D unclear. This CDR3 spans 15 amino acids. CDR1 is SGHRS, CDR2 YFSETQ, per germline. V lost 4 bases and J lost 1, with 12 bases in between. The CDR3 bases are TGCGCCAGCAGCGAGATGTCCCCTTCCTACAATGAGCAGTTCTTC. It codes for CASSEMSPSYNEQFF. The variable domain in full, completed from reference TRBV5-1 and TRBJ2-1, reads KAGVTQTPRYLIKTRGQQVTLSCSPISGHRSVSWYQQTPGQGLQFLFEYFSETQRNKGNFPGRFSGRQFSNSRSEMNVSTLELGDSALYLCASSEMSPSYNEQFFGPGTRLTVL.

This clone was seen just once. This rearrangement joins TRBV11-3 to TRBJ2-1; D may be TRBD2 (6 bases). The V and J ends lost 1 base and 6 bases respectively, with 13 bases between them. Germline CDR1 and CDR2: SGHNT and YENEEA. This CDR3 is 15 amino acids long. The CDR3 protein is CASSLGLGEFNEQFF. Here the CDR3 DNA reads TGTGCCAGCAGCTTAGGACTAGGGGAGTTCAATGAGCAGTTCTTC.

The chain uses TRBV6-6 and TRBJ1-3, with 12 bases aligning to TRBD1. The J segment lost 3 bases and the V segment lost 7 bases, leaving 7 bases of the junction unmatched. Germline V gene sequence: CDR1 MNHNY, CDR2 SVGAGI (reference sequence). This CDR3 has 16 residues. The CDR3 loop is CASTGTGGVFGNTIYF. As DNA, the CDR3 is TGTGCCAGCACGGGGACAGGGGGCGTTTTTGGAAACACCATATATTTT.

V gene TRBV11-3 combines with J gene TRBJ2-7; TRBD1 matches at 9 bases. V lost 4 bases and J lost 2; bases outside the gene matches: 9. Germline-derived CDR1 and CDR2 are SGHNT and YENEEA. This CDR3 has 16 residues. CDR3 sequence reads: CASSSLPGQGTYEQYF. The CDR3 nucleotides read TGTGCCAGCAGCTCGCTCCCGGGACAGGGAACCTACGAGCAGTACTTC.

V usage is TRBV19 and J usage is TRBJ2-1; 11 nucleotides match TRBD1. Trimming removed 7 bases from V and 8 bases from J; junction bases left unmatched: 7. Germline CDR1 and CDR2: LNHDA and SQIVND (reference sequence). This CDR3 has 14 amino acids. The CDR3 nucleotides read TGTGCCAGTAATTGGGGACAGGGGGGCCATGAGCAGTTCTTC. Translated, it gives CASNWGQGGHEQFF. The full variable domain, completed using reference TRBV19 and TRBJ2-1, is DGGITQSPKYLFRKEGQNVTLSCEQNLNHDAMYWYRQDPGQGLRLIYYSQIVNDFQKGDIAEGYSVSREKKESFPLTVTSAQKNPTAFYLCASNWGQGGHEQFFGPGTRLTVL.

This chain connects TRBV19 to TRBJ1-2; D gene unclear. Germline assignment: CDR1 LNHDA and CDR2 SQIVND (reference sequence). Trimming stripped 8 bases from V and 4 bases from J, with 17 bases between. This CDR3 has 14 amino acids. The CDR3 protein is CASHRAGSSYGYTF. The CDR3 nucleotides are TGTGCCAGTCACCGGGCAGGTAGTAGCTATGGCTACACCTTC.